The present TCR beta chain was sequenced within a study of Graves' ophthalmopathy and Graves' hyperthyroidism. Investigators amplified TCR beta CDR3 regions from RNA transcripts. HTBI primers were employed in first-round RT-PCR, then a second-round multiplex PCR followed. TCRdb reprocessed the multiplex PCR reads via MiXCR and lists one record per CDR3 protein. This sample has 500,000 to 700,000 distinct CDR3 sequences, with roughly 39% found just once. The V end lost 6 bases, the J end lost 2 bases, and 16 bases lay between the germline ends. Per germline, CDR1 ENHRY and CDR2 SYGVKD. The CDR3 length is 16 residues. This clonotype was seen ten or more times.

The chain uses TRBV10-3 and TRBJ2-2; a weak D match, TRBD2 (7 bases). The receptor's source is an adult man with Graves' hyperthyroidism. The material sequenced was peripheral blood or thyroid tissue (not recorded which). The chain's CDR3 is CAISPDGGGNTGELFF. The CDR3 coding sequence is TGTGCCATCAGCCCCGATGGGGGGGGCAACACCGGGGAGCTGTTTTTT.